This T cell receptor beta chain comes out of a study of beta chain features in type 1 diabetes. In the study overall: Over all samples combined, fewer than 140,000,000 sorted cells were examined. Study outcomes and limitations: Comparison showed that naive, central memory and Treg TCRB repertoires appeared more similar among patients than among healthy donors. Reads derived from cDNA could over-represent cells showing high TCR expression.

Per the germline V gene, CDR1 is SGDLS and CDR2 is YYNGEE. This CDR3 is built from 13 residues. Trimming took 0 bases from V and 8 from J; bases not matched to a gene: 2. Every bit of the isolated RNA underwent reverse transcription, so sequencing read expressed TCRB transcripts. The method was immunoSEQ multiplex PCR; TCRdb's version includes in-frame clones alone and lacks a portion of them. The sample yields around 200,000 clones, around 13% seen once. On this clone itself: Its antigen is unidentified.

Each donor gave one heparinised blood draw averaging approximately 100 mL. Material for sequencing was central memory CD4+ T cells from blood. This chain joins TRBV9 and TRBJ1-2; 9 bases line up with TRBD1. The source is a woman aged 18-30 years in good health. CDR3 in amino acids: CASSVETGGGYTF. The CDR3 coding sequence is TGTGCCAGCAGCGTAGAGACAGGGGGAGGCTACACCTTC.